The 13 T cell receptor beta chains below all came from one sample that was sequenced in a study of cytomegalovirus exposure and HLA in healthy donors. Data came from immunoSEQ multiplex PCR; TCRdb stores just in-frame clones and leaves some out. The sample yields 95,000 to 150,000 clones, roughly 90% seen once. The sequencing sample was made of PBMCs. The receptors were sampled from a woman under 30 in good health and CMV-seronegative.

As regards this clone: Other DNA sequences in the sample encode the same CDR3. This chain connects TRBV7-3 to TRBJ2-3, with TRBD2 matching 10 bases. V shed 5 bases and J 1 base; nucleotides not matched to a gene: 3. This CDR3 region has 15 residues. CDR1 and CDR2 (germline): SGHTA, FQGTGA. In DNA, the CDR3 is TGTGCCAGCAGCGTGGGGACTAGCGGCACAGATACGCAGTATTTT. Its translation: CASSVGTSGTDTQYF.

The J gene is TRBJ2-7, the V gene TRBV18; 10 nucleotides align to TRBD1. The CDR3 contains 15 residues. CDR1 and CDR2 (germline): KGHSH, LQKENI. V dropped 5 bases and J dropped 5; count of bases not matched to a gene: 9. CDR3 DNA sequence: TGTGCCAGCTCAAAAGATCGGGACAGGGGCCACGAGCAGTACTTC. Translating it yields CASSKDRDRGHEQYF. Variable domain in full (rest from reference TRBV18 and TRBJ2-7): NAGVMQNPRHLVRRRGQEARLRCSPMKGHSHVYWYRQLPEEGLKFMVYLQKENIIDESGMPKERFSAEFPKEGPSILRIQQVVRGDSAAYFCASSKDRDRGHEQYFGPGTRLTVT.

V usage is TRBV7-9 and J usage is TRBJ1-1; unclear D gene. The CDR3 length is 14 residues. V lost 1 base to trimming and J lost 1 base, with 7 bases between them. Per the germline V gene, CDR1 is SEHNR and CDR2 is FQNEAQ (reference sequence). The CDR3 loop is CASSLDGGNTEAFF. The CDR3 DNA follows: TGTGCCAGCAGCTTAGATGGCGGGAACACTGAAGCTTTCTTT.

This clone was detected only once. The J gene is TRBJ1-1, the V gene TRBV5-5; no clear D. Germline V gene data show CDR1 as SGHKS and CDR2 as YYEKEE (reference sequence). The CDR3 totals 15 residues. Trimming left V 1 base short and J 4 bases short, with 14 bases between. The CDR3 region is CASSLLVVAGTEAFF. CDR3 coding DNA: TGTGCCAGCAGCTTGCTGGTAGTAGCGGGCACTGAAGCTTTCTTT.

V and J are TRBV27 and TRBJ2-5, with D perhaps TRBD1 (6 bases). CDR1 is MNHEY and CDR2 is SMNVEV in the germline V gene (reference sequence). V gave up 4 bases and J gave up 5 bases, with 17 bases separating them. The CDR3 has 15 amino acids. As DNA, the CDR3 is TGTGCCAGCAGTTCGACGGGACACCCGGGGGAGACCCAGTACTTC. Amino acids: CASSSTGHPGETQYF.

This clone was observed a handful of times. This rearrangement joins TRBV7-9 to TRBJ1-2; D call uncertain. V was cut by 1 base and J by 0 bases, with 9 bases left in between. The CDR3 is 15 amino acids. CDR1 is SEHNR, CDR2 FQNEAQ, per germline (reference sequence). As DNA, the CDR3 is TGTGCCAGCAGCTTAGGGGCAGGAACTAACTATGGCTACACCTTC. It yields the protein CASSLGAGTNYGYTF.

This chain uses TRBV5-1 with TRBJ1-6; 7 bases are shared with TRBD1. Germline values: CDR1 SGHRS, CDR2 YFSETQ. This CDR3 contains 16 residues. Trimming cost V 0 bases and J 7 bases; bases outside gene matches: 7. CDR3 bases: TGCGCCAGCAGCTTGGGCCCGTCAGGGGGGAATTCACCCCTCCACTTT. It translates to CASSLGPSGGNSPLHF.

This chain joins TRBV29-1 and TRBJ2-5; the match to TRBD2 covers 13 bases. This CDR3 has 17 residues. From germline, CDR1 is SQVTM and CDR2 ANQGSEA. Trimming cost V 7 bases and J 5 bases; bases outside gene matches: 16. The CDR3 nucleotides are TGCAGCGCTCAGACTAGCGGGGGGCTAGGTTGGATTGAGACCCAGTACTTC. This encodes CSAQTSGGLGWIETQYF.

V is TRBV11-2 and J is TRBJ1-3; D unresolved. Trimming cost V 3 bases and J 6 bases, with 3 bases left between them. The length of the CDR3 is 11 residues. Germline CDR1 SGHAT, CDR2 FQNNGV. The CDR3 region has the DNA TGTGCCAGCAGCTTTATAAACACCATATATTTT. It specifies CASSFINTIYF.

In nucleotides, the CDR3 is TGTGCCAGCAGCCCCAGCGGGAGGGCCCATGAGCAGTTCTTC. Translation gives CASSPSGRAHEQFF. The rearrangement joins TRBV7-2 to TRBJ2-1; 10 bases fit TRBD2. V gave up 5 bases and J gave up 8 bases; unmatched junction bases: 6. Germline-derived CDR1 and CDR2 are SGHTA and FQGNSA. The length of the CDR3 is 14 residues.

This rearrangement joins TRBV28 to TRBJ1-2; D gene ambiguous. The CDR3 extends over 14 amino acids. Germline V gene lookup returns CDR1 MDHEN and CDR2 SYDVKM. V lost 3 bases to trimming and J lost 9 bases, with 17 bases between them. The CDR3 reads CASSLEFAGDSYTF. CDR3 nucleotides: TGTGCCAGCAGTTTGGAATTCGCGGGCGACAGCTACACCTTC.

The V call is TRBV19, the J call TRBJ1-5; D is ambiguous. Per germline, CDR1 LNHDA and CDR2 SQIVND (reference sequence). The CDR3 consists of 13 residues. The germline V and J ends were trimmed by 4 bases and 4 bases, with 8 bases remaining between them. This chain's CDR3 is CASSRAGNQPQHF. The CDR3 nucleotides are TGTGCCAGTAGTAGGGCAGGAAATCAGCCCCAGCATTTT.

The chain employs TRBV29-1 and TRBJ1-2; 10 bases agree with TRBD1. The J segment lost 3 bases and the V segment lost 6 bases, leaving 10 bases of the junction unmatched. Germline V gives CDR1 SQVTM, CDR2 ANQGSEA. CDR3 size: 15 residues. The DNA of the CDR3 is TGCAGCGTGAAAGACAGGGGGCGAACGGACTATGGCTACACCTTC. It translates to CSVKDRGRTDYGYTF.